The 19 T cell receptor beta chains below were found in one sample sequenced in a study of CXCR3-negative and CXCR3-positive naive CD8 T cells (dated by TCRdb to 2018 to 2020). Results and caveats for the whole study, not just this receptor: Compared with CXCR3-negative naive cells, CXCR3-positive naive cells had TRB CDR3s with higher hydrophobicity (lower Kidera factor 4), lower energy, and higher strength and volume indices.

These receptors have no identified antigens. The instrument given in TCRdb is NextSeq 550. The Human TCR Profiling Kit (MiLaboratory) was used to make UMI-labeled 5' RACE TRB cDNA libraries. Following reprocessing of the reads by TCRdb, the data hold one row per CDR3 protein sequence and no DNA is available. The sample has 84,000 or so distinct CDR3 sequences on record. The ten largest clones represent approximately 0.6% of the sample. Material for sequencing was naive CXCR3+ CD8+ T cells from blood. Interpreted using the paper, the cell subset or site label stands for: CD45RO-CCR7+CD27+CD95- naive CD8+ T cells expressing CXCR3 (TNR3+). The receptor set was obtained from a human donor in good health. Some clones in this sample may be carry-over from other donors' samples.

J is TRBJ2-7 and V is TRBV28; lacking DNA, the TRBD1 call made by TCRdb goes unchecked. The CDR3 is 15 amino acids. CDR1 and CDR2 (germline): MDHEN, SYDVKM. This CDR3 is CASSFLGDGGDEQYF.

The chain combines TRBV5-1 with TRBJ2-7; TCRdb picks TRBD1, but there is no DNA to check that call. Germline CDR1 reads SGHRS; CDR2 reads YFSETQ. This CDR3 has 16 amino acids. The CDR3 here is CASSAGQGLSSYEQYF.

V is TRBV24-1 and J is TRBJ2-3. Germline CDR1 and CDR2: KGHDR and SFDVKD. The CDR3 is made up of 14 amino acids. The CDR3 sequence: CATSDFGIGDTQYF.

The V call is TRBV7-2, the J call TRBJ2-7; TCRdb selects TRBD1, and the lack of DNA leaves this call unchecked. This CDR3 contains 14 residues. Germline CDR1 is SGHTA and CDR2 is FQGNSA. The CDR3 protein is CASSLDRGEYEPYF.

The J gene is TRBJ1-1, the V gene TRBV6-6. CDR3 size: 12 residues. CDR1 is MNHNY, CDR2 SVGAGI, per germline (reference sequence). The CDR3 region is CASSYAAAEAFF.

V gene TRBV15 combines with J gene TRBJ2-2; TCRdb indicates TRBD2, and absent DNA this call remains unverified. This CDR3 is built from 18 residues. Germline V CDR1 and CDR2: LNHNV, YYDKDF (reference sequence). The CDR3 loop reads CATSRVPLAGANTGELFF. Combining the CDR3 with reference TRBV15 and TRBJ2-2 gives the whole variable domain DAMVIQNPRYQVTQFGKPVTLSCSQTLNHNVMYWYQQKSSQAPKLLFHYYDKDFNNEADTPDNFQSRRPNTSFCFLDIRSPGLGDTAMYLCATSRVPLAGANTGELFFGEGSRLTVL.

The chain employs TRBV7-8 and TRBJ2-1; the D call of TRBD2 rests on TCRdb alone, since no DNA is present to check it. This CDR3 is built from 15 residues. In germline, CDR1 is SGHVS, CDR2 FQNEAQ. CDR3 protein: CASSTVAGRGDEQFF. Looking up the rest from reference TRBV7-8 and TRBJ2-1 gives the full variable domain: GAGVSQSPRYKVAKRGQDVALRCDPISGHVSLFWYQQALGQGPEFLTYFQNEAQLDKSGLPSDRFFAERPEGSVSTLKIQRTQQEDSAVYLCASSTVAGRGDEQFFGPGTRLTVL.

The chain combines TRBV7-9 with TRBJ2-7; TCRdb's D call of TRBD2 is untestable without DNA. The germline CDR1 and CDR2 sequences are SEHNR and FQNEAQ (reference sequence). The CDR3 has 12 residues. CDR3 protein: CASSLDLEAQYF.

This chain uses TRBV5-1 with TRBJ2-1. The CDR3 has 12 amino acids. The germline CDR1 and CDR2 sequences are SGHRS and YFSETQ. Here the CDR3 reads CASSTQRNEQFF.

The chain combines TRBV28 with TRBJ2-1; there is no DNA to check the TCRdb D call of TRBD2. The CDR3 consists of 17 residues. Germline V gives CDR1 MDHEN, CDR2 SYDVKM. Here the CDR3 reads CASGPYSGTLIRNEQFF. The full variable domain, in which reference TRBV28 and TRBJ2-1 provide the parts outside the CDR3, is DVKVTQSSRYLVKRTGEKVFLECVQDMDHENMFWYRQDPGLGLRLIYFSYDVKMKEKGDIPEGYSVSREKKERFSLILESASTNQTSMYLCASGPYSGTLIRNEQFFGPGTRLTVL.

The chain combines TRBV9 with TRBJ2-5. CDR1 and CDR2 from the germline V gene are SGDLS and YYNGEE. The length of the CDR3 is 15 residues. CDR3: CASSVRLGYQETQYF.

The chain has TRBV24-1 and TRBJ2-7; lacking DNA, the TRBD1 call made by TCRdb goes unchecked. CDR3 length: 13 amino acids. CDR1 is KGHDR and CDR2 is SFDVKD in the germline V gene. CDR3 protein: CATSDLWGNEQYF.

This chain connects TRBV7-2 to TRBJ2-5. Germline lookup yields CDR1 SGHTA and CDR2 FQGNSA. CDR3 size: 11 residues. The CDR3 sequence: CASSPMGTQYF.

The CDR3 loop reads CASSPRGSYGYTF. The chain is built from TRBV7-6 and TRBJ1-2; with no DNA, the TCRdb D assignment of TRBD1 cannot be verified. Germline CDR1 and CDR2: SGHVS and FNYEAQ. The CDR3 spans 13 residues. Drawing the rest from reference TRBV7-6 and TRBJ1-2, the complete variable domain is GAGVSQSPRYKVTKRGQDVALRCDPISGHVSLYWYRQALGQGPEFLTYFNYEAQQDKSGLPNDRFSAERPEGSISTLTIQRTEQRDSAMYRCASSPRGSYGYTFGSGTRLTVV.

The J gene is TRBJ2-3, the V gene TRBV20-1; TCRdb indicates TRBD2, and absent DNA this call remains unverified. CDR1 DFQATT and CDR2 SNEGSKA come from the germline V gene (reference sequence). The CDR3 contains 15 residues. The CDR3 spells CSANIIAGGLNTQYF.

J is TRBJ1-1 and V is TRBV7-3; TCRdb picks TRBD1, but there is no DNA to check that call. Per germline, CDR1 SGHTA and CDR2 FQGTGA. The CDR3 runs 13 residues. The CDR3 region is CASSGTGVGEAFF.

This chain uses TRBV7-9 with TRBJ2-1; TCRdb's D gene call, TRBD1, goes unchecked for lack of DNA. The V gene's germline CDR1 is SEHNR and CDR2 FQNEAQ (reference sequence). The CDR3 consists of 18 residues. The CDR3 here is CASSARDRGLRYYNEQFF.

The chain joins TRBV3-1 to TRBJ2-1; the D call of TRBD1 rests on TCRdb alone, since no DNA is present to check it. The CDR3 is 12 amino acids. Per the germline V gene, CDR1 is LGHDT and CDR2 is YNNKEL (reference sequence). The CDR3 protein is CASSQAGGEQFF.

V and J are TRBV3-1 and TRBJ2-1. CDR1 and CDR2 (germline): LGHDT, YNNKEL (reference sequence). This CDR3 spans 13 amino acids. CDR3 in amino acids: CASSYQANNEQFF.